This T cell receptor (beta chain) derives from a study of blood T cell repertoires in COVID-19 (dated by TCRdb to the early 2020s). Study-wide context: Samples covering the acute and convalescent phases of COVID-19 were provided by collaborators in the United States, Italy and Spain. The material from the prospective study consisted of cDNA or gDNA derived from T cells, B-cell-depleted T cells, or PBMCs. Subjects who had been exposed to COVID-19, were actively infected with it, or had recovered from it provided the deeply sampled blood TCRbeta repertoires that made up the dataset. The repertoires were released in a freely available public database intended as a resource for research on the immune response to SARS-CoV-2. Samples came from the ongoing ImmuneRACE study (first 160 participants) plus 1,254 subjects from 6 global collaborators. A de-identified subject ID, COVID-19 status, age in years and sex were almost always included in the sample metadata. HLA class I and class II types, where available, came from metadata supplied by the sample provider rather than from assay-based typing.

There are 14 amino acids in the CDR3, from cysteine to phenylalanine inclusive. The CDR3 DNA has 42 bases and is translated from base 1. CDR1 and CDR2 were assigned from the germline V gene as SNHLY and FYNNEI. V has 5 bases trimmed and J has 3 bases trimmed; junction bases matching no gene number 3. What the authors observed across the whole study: Clinical and demographic metadata were provided uncurated, with the amount varying by source and participant.

Concerning this clone itself: What this receptor recognizes is not known. Per-nucleotide qualities are absent, and no much larger clonotype sits a single base away.

The immunoSEQ Assay, a bias-controlled multiplex PCR, was used to amplify TCRbeta CDR3 regions from genomic DNA. In the authors' own workflow: Nucleated cell counts per sample were estimated from amplification of reference gene primers within the assay. Sequence reads were collapsed and filtered to measure the absolute abundance of every unique TCRbeta CDR3 rearrangement. For each sample, productive Simpson clonality was calculated as the square root of Simpson's diversity index across productive rearrangements. TCRdb carries this immuneACCESS record with in-frame sequences only. Its versions omit some clonotypes, under half of them owing to an unresolved V gene in the studies checked, with the rest unexplained. That table gives V, J and clone size, and the DNA gave D and trimming. The sample includes around 320,000 clones, with more than 70% observed a single time. The ten largest make up 5.5% to 7% of the sample.

A second Seattle source provided samples from volunteer blood donors who had recovered from COVID-19. Collaborating institutions collected whole blood in K2EDTA tubes following their own protocols. For TCRbeta analysis, collaborator samples were shipped as frozen whole blood, as isolated PBMCs, or as DNA extracted from either sample type. The chain joins TRBV2 to TRBJ1-4; 7 bases in the junction line up with TRBD1. The source material was peripheral blood. The receptor's source is a woman aged 30 to 39 who had recovered from COVID-19. The DNA sequence is given as TGTGCCAGCAGTTCCGGGACAGCTAATGAAAAACTGTTTTTT. Its product reads: CASSSGTANEKLFF.